This T cell receptor beta chain was captured in a study of T cell responses to AZD1222 COVID-19 vaccine (dated by TCRdb to the early 2020s). In terms of the full investigation: AZD1222 recipients whose second dose came at about 4 weeks and those whose second dose came at about 12 weeks were combined into one group, since spike-specific TCR depth and breadth did not differ between the two schedules. A total of about 250 trial participants underwent TCR sequencing, of whom under 220 had received two doses of AZD1222 and 26 had received two doses of the MenACWY control vaccine. Trial participants were enrolled by age into subgroups of 18-55, 56-69 and 70-plus years, and 148, 28 and 57 TCR-sequenced participants, respectively, were included in these subgroups.

Broader findings and caveats from the paper: CD4 TCRs associated with the vaccine covered the entire spike protein, and the dominant responses were in regions 160-218 and 743-854. Because no samples from the day 14 peak response were available, repertoires could be characterized only after the peak T cell response. The 56-69-year group was small, and its depth increase did not reach significance, likely because of low power. After two AZD1222 doses, spike-specific TCR breadth and depth were significantly higher than at day 0 and than in MenACWY recipients. Nearly half of unique spike-specific TCRs reportedly recognized epitopes outside regions mutated in the B.1.351 and B.1.1.7 variants. Participants were mostly white British, with more females than males. The authors suggested clonal diversity may have been underestimated. Conclusions about previously exposed vaccinees were limited because only five to seven AZD1222 recipients were SARS-CoV-2 seropositive at baseline.

As for this clone: Its cognate antigen has yet to be identified. Per-base quality was not reported, and no clone a single base away is much larger than it.

Based on the germline V gene (reference sequence), the CDR1 and CDR2 sequences are MNHEY and SMNVEV. Germline trimming amounts to 5 bases on V and 3 bases on J, with 16 as the count of junction bases outside the gene matches. The CDR3 measures 18 amino acids from cysteine to phenylalanine. Only CDR3 DNA remains: 54 bases, in frame from the first base. The CDR3 regions of human TCRbeta chains were analyzed by immunosequencing. In the paper's pipeline: TCRs in the repertoires were compared against a reference library of SARS-CoV-2-specific TCRs that had been generated with the MIRA antigen-specificity platform. Breadth was defined as the fraction of unique TCRs that were SARS-CoV-2-associated. Depth was defined as the fraction of total T cells that were SARS-CoV-2-associated. Using the MIRA data, each spike-specific TCR was assigned both to the spike region to which the TCR was reactive and to a CD4 or CD8 class. Log10-transformed breadth and depth values were compared by one-way ANOVA with Sidak's multiple comparisons tests. TCRdb holds this immuneACCESS table with in-frame rearrangements only. Some clones are missing; in checked studies, unresolved V genes explain under half, and the rest has no known cause. V, J and clone size are those of that table, while D and trimming were read from the DNA. The sample records roughly 130,000 clones, roughly 85% of which are singletons. The top ten clones comprise under 9.5% of the sample.

In light of the paper, this sample's time point label describes: baseline before first vaccination. Samples from vaccinated people were obtained from the UK trials COV001 and COV002, which included a single-blind randomized controlled phase 2/3 trial of AZD1222 (ChAdOx1 nCoV-19) in healthy adults. For TCRbeta chain sequencing, PBMC samples from trial participants were taken at day 0 and at day 28 after the second dose. Source: peripheral blood, taken on day 0 of AZD1222 vaccination. This sequence originates from an adult in good health. The chain employs TRBV27 and TRBJ1-2, with 9 junctional bases fitting TRBD1. The CDR3 reads CASSRRPPGQGRDYGYTF. The DNA sequence is TGTGCCAGCAGTCGACGACCACCGGGACAGGGCAGAGACTATGGCTACACCTTC.